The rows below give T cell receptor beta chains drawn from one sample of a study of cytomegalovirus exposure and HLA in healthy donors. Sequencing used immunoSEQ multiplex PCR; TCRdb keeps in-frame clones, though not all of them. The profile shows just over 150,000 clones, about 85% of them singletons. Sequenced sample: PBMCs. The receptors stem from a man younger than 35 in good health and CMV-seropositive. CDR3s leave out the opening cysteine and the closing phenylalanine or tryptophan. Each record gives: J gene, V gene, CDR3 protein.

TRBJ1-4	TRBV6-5	ASTSRRTGPEKLF
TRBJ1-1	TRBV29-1	SVALGDPNTEAF
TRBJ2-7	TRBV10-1	ASSETGRPYEQY
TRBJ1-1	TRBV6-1	ASIRTGNTEAF
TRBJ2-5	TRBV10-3	AISESEEGRETQY
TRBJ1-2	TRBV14	ASSLPGSYGYT
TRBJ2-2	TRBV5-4	ASSLPLGGTTGELF
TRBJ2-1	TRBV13	ASSPGDRQLFDEQF
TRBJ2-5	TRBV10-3	AISEPGKDETQY
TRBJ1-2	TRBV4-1	ASSQSYSEGPTYGYT
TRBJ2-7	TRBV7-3	ASSPTPGRGTYEQY
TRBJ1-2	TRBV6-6	ASSSGFGYT
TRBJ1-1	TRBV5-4	ASSPGQGLSTEAF
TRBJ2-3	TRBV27	ASSWQGLAGTTDTQY
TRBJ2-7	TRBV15	ATSRAGGRGDTYEQY
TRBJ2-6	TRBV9	ASSARTGSPGANVLT
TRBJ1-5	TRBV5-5	ASSLLTGGWQPQH
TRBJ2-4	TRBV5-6	ASRAGTSGSNSQY
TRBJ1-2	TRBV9	ASEPGGYT
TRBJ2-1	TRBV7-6	ASSLGGLAGGYSSYNEQF
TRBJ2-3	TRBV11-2	ASSALVGGADTQY
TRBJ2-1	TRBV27	ASSSLTSGGPYNEQF
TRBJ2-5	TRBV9	ASSASGIQETQY
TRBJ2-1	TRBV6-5	ASSYGTRGAHNEQF
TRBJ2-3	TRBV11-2	ASSQSPLSGGAGDTQY
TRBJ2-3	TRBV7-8	ASSLDRGMDTQY
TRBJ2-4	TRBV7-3	ASRSRRMDRFQNSQY
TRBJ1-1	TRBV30	AWRGGNPEAF
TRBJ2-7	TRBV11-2	ASRPGGGSIYEQY
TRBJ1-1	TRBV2	ASTGEAF
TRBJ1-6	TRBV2	ASRGTVESPLH
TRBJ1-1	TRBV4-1	ASSQDRRGDTEAF
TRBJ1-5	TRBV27	ASSNRQAGAQPQH
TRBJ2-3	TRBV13	ASSFLDRDTQY
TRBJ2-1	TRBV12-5	ASGLVAPSGGRPEQF
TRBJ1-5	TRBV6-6	ASSYRTGGSNQPQH
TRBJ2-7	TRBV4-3	ASSPSVLAEQY
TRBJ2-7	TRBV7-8	ASSTVNQDPGEQY
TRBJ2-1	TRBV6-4	ASSPSSSYNEQF
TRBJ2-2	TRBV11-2	ASSPQGPNTGELF